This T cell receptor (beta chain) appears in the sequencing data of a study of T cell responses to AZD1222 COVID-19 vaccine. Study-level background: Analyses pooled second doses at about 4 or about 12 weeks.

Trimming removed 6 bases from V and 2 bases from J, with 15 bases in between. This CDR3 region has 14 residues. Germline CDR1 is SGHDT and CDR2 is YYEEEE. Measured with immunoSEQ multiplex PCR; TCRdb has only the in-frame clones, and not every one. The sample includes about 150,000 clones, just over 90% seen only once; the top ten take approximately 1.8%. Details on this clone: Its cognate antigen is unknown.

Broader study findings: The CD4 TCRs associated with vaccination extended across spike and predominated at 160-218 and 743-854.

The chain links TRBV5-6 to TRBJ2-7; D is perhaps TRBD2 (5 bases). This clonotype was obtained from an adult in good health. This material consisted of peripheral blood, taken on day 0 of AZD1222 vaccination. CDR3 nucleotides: TGTGCCAGCACCGGTGCCGGAGGCGCCTACGAGCAGTACTTC. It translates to CASTGAGGAYEQYF.